Below are 5 T cell receptor beta chains sequenced from a single sample in a study of blood T cell repertoires in COVID-19. Measured with immunoSEQ multiplex PCR; TCRdb has only the in-frame clones, and not every one. This sample has roughly 200,000 clones; over 65% occur once, and the top ten carry 15% to 20%. Sequencing used peripheral blood. The source of these receptors is a person aged 70 to 85 with COVID-19, enrolled during active disease.

This chain links TRBV5-6 with TRBJ2-5; possibly TRBD2 for D (6 bases). This CDR3 has 15 residues. V was clipped by 0 bases and J by 5 bases, with 14 bases between them. From germline, CDR1 is SGHDT and CDR2 YYEEEE. The CDR3 DNA sequence: TGTGCCAGCAGCTTGGTGGGTCGGGGGTCGGAGACCCAGTACTTC. Translated: CASSLVGRGSETQYF. The entire variable domain, with the rest obtained from reference TRBV5-6 and TRBJ2-5, is as follows: DAGVTQSPTHLIKTRGQQVTLRCSPKSGHDTVSWYQQALGQGPQFIFQYYEEEERQRGNFPDRFSGHQFPNYSSELNVNALLLGDSALYLCASSLVGRGSETQYFGPGTRLLVL.

This chain uses TRBV4-3 with TRBJ2-3, with D possibly being TRBD2 (7 bases). Trimming cost V 0 bases and J 4 bases, with 14 bases left between them. Germline CDR1 is LGHNA and CDR2 is YSLEER. The CDR3 runs 16 residues. The chain's CDR3 is CASSQEGRGEADTQYF. The CDR3, as DNA: TGCGCCAGCAGCCAAGAGGGGAGGGGGGAAGCAGATACGCAGTATTTT.

The table lists this clone with a few counts. The chain carries TRBV6-5 and TRBJ2-1, with D unresolved. CDR1 and CDR2 (germline): MNHEY, SVGAGI. V was pared by 0 bases and J by 0 bases, with 9 bases between. This CDR3 contains 16 residues. The CDR3 spells CASSYSERSSYNEQFF. CDR3 DNA: TGTGCCAGCAGTTACTCAGAGAGGAGCTCCTACAATGAGCAGTTCTTC.

V gene TRBV28 combines with J gene TRBJ2-7, with D perhaps TRBD1 (6 bases). Trimming removed 6 bases from V and 1 base from J, with 16 bases in between. Germline CDR1 MDHEN, CDR2 SYDVKM. CDR3 length equals 15 residues. As DNA, the CDR3 is TGTGCCAGCAGCACCACAGGGTGGAGGTCCTACGAGCAGTACTTC. It codes for CASSTTGWRSYEQYF.

This rearrangement joins TRBV11-1 to TRBJ2-5; 7 bases fit TRBD2. There are 15 residues in the CDR3. V trimming: 1 base; J trimming: 1 base; junction bases outside the gene matches: 3. Germline CDR1 is SGHAT and CDR2 is FQDESV (reference sequence). CDR3 DNA sequence: TGTGCCAGCAGCTTAGGGGGGGGAGTCCAAGAGACCCAGTACTTC. Encoded protein: CASSLGGGVQETQYF.